This T cell receptor beta chain was captured by sequencing in a study of blood T cell repertoires in COVID-19. In the study overall: The United States, Italy and Spain supplied acute and convalescent COVID-19 samples. Sample material is recorded as cDNA or gDNA derived from T cells, B-cell-depleted T cells, or PBMCs.

The V segment lost 5 bases and the J segment 3 bases; nucleotides outside the gene matches: 9. This CDR3 region has 15 residues. Looked up from germline, CDR1 is SGHTA and CDR2 is FQGNSA. In the original workflow: Reference gene primer amplification gave nucleated cell count estimates. Repertoires were generated with immunoSEQ multiplex PCR, while TCRdb's copy carries only in-frame clones and drops some. Clonal size and the V and J genes are those of that table, whereas D and trimming came from the DNA. This table holds around 380,000 clones, 81% found once. This clonotype was sampled from a human donor with acute or convalescent COVID-19. The donor label of this sample is uncertain. Sample: peripheral blood. The genes are TRBV7-2 and TRBJ2-5, with 7 bases identical to TRBD2. This CDR3 reads CASSAQGTTKETQYF. CDR3 DNA: TGTGCCAGCAGCGCCCAAGGGACTACGAAAGAGACCCAGTACTTC.